The following is a TCR beta chain sequence with its context. Germline V gene lookup returns CDR1 MDHEN and CDR2 SYDVKM. The ends were cut back, 7 bases at V and 5 bases at J, with 15 bases in the middle. This CDR3 comprises 14 residues. The sample belongs to a study of blood T cell repertoires in COVID-19. As for the study in general: The samples span acute and convalescent COVID-19 from the United States, Italy and Spain.

The protocol was immunoSEQ multiplex PCR, while the TCRdb copy is restricted to in-frame clones and leaves out a portion. The sample holds 150,000 to 200,000 clones, 87% seen once. This clonotype was sampled from a man aged 35 to 55 with active or convalescent COVID-19. Sequenced input: peripheral blood. The chain is built from TRBV28 and TRBJ1-5; D uncertain. CDR3 sequence: CASTPAPRDQPQHF. The CDR3 DNA sequence: TGTGCCAGCACCCCCGCGCCGAGGGATCAGCCCCAGCATTTT.